This T cell receptor beta chain was recovered during a study of vaccination effects on CD4 cells after COVID-19. CDR3 length: 15 amino acids. V was pared by 3 bases and J by 0 bases, with 12 bases between. Per germline, CDR1 KGHSH and CDR2 LQKENI. Cultured cells yielded isolated CD4+ T cells after 10 to 11 days. Recipients of the vaccine had no prior SARS-CoV-2 infection and negative nucleocapsid antibodies. The authors exchanged half the medium for IL-2 medium on days 3 and 7. TCRdb keeps only in-frame clones here, not all; method: immunoSEQ multiplex PCR. The table shows 37,000 or so clones, with under 85% occurring only once. Concerning this clone: Its specificity is unknown.

This chain connects TRBV18 to TRBJ2-7, with D perhaps matching TRBD1 (5 bases). This sequence was found in a human donor who received a COVID-19 vaccine. The sample was CD4+ T cells from PBMCs cultured without peptide, taken before COVID-19 vaccination. As DNA, the CDR3 is TGTGCCAGCTCACCCCAGGGCCTGAGCTCCTACGAGCAGTACTTC. It yields the protein CASSPQGLSSYEQYF.